This TCR beta chain was sequenced in a study of CD8+ T cells in alopecia areata. Study-level background: Treated patients were given 5 to 10 mg oral tofacitinib twice daily. After 6 to 18 months of tofacitinib, follow-up continued 6 months off drug. Findings of the study overall: A great number of expanded lesional clones endured in scalp and blood during tofacitinib.

As to treatment: oral pan-JAK inhibitor, 5-10 mg twice daily. Lesional scalp punch biopsies and peripheral blood were collected from alopecia areata patients. TCR sequencing used cDNA made by reverse transcription of extracted RNA. Clones were read by immunoSEQ multiplex PCR, and TCRdb kept only the in-frame ones, dropping some. Here the sample spans some 130,000 clones, around 56% being singletons. As regards this clone: The antigen remains undetermined.

The clonotype comes from a human donor with alopecia areata. Sample: CD4+ T cells sorted from blood, taken at week 4, from a patient treated with tofacitinib.

CDR3 nucleotide sequence: TGTGCCAGCAGCTTAGTGCTAGCATGGGAGACCCAGTACTTC. It codes for CASSLVLAWETQYF. The genes are TRBV11-2 and TRBJ2-5; a possible D gene is TRBD2 (5 bases). The length of the CDR3 is 14 residues. CDR1 is SGHAT, CDR2 FQNNGV, per germline. Trimming pared 1 base from V and 5 bases from J, leaving 11 bases between. The whole variable domain, filled in from reference TRBV11-2 and TRBJ2-5, reads EAGVAQSPRYKIIEKRQSVAFWCNPISGHATLYWYQQILGQGPKLLIQFQNNGVVDDSQLPKDRFSAERLKGVDSTLKIQPAKLEDSAVYLCASSLVLAWETQYFGPGTRLLVL.